The 20 T cell receptor beta chains reported below all come from one sample, sequenced in a study of T cell repertoires in cytomegalovirus infection. No antigen has been assigned to these receptors. TCRdb analysed the reads with MiXCR anew, one entry per CDR3 protein. This sample has around 300,000 distinct CDR3 sequences, with 25% found just once. The sample in question was cultured PBMCs, obtained from culture after CMV antigen stimulation. These TCRs come from a human donor in good health (CMV status not recorded). Some clones in this sample may be carry-over from other donors' samples.

This clonotype has only a few counts. The chain employs TRBV7-3 and TRBJ2-5; D possibly matches TRBD1 or TRBD2 (7 bases each). The CDR3 covers 13 residues. Germline values: CDR1 SGHTA, CDR2 FQGTGA. The V end lost 4 bases, the J end lost 4 bases, and 10 bases lay between the germline ends. In DNA form, the CDR3 reads TGTGCCAGCAGCTCAGGGGGGGGAGAGACCCAGTACTTC. Translated: CASSSGGGETQYF.

The rearrangement uses TRBV6-1 and TRBJ1-5, with 11 bases identical to TRBD1. This CDR3 is 15 amino acids long. J lost 7 bases, V lost 1 base, and 3 bases had no gene match. CDR1 and CDR2 (germline): MNHNS, SASEGT. The CDR3 bases are TGTGCCAGCAGTGAAGGGACAGGGGGCGGGCAGCCCCAGCATTTT. Its protein is CASSEGTGGGQPQHF.

The V and J genes are TRBV10-3 and TRBJ2-7, with 7 bases aligning to TRBD1. V was clipped by 10 bases and J by 0 bases; unmatched bases: 6. The CDR3 spans 13 residues. CDR1 is ENHRY, CDR2 SYGVKD, per germline. The CDR3, as DNA: TGTGCCACACAGGGGCCTAGCTCCTACGAGCAGTACGTC. Translating it yields CATQGPSSYEQYV.

The chain joins TRBV12-3 or TRBV12-4 to TRBJ2-1; D gene uncertain. CDR3 length: 12 residues. V was trimmed by 6 bases and J by 5 bases, leaving 8 bases between them. CDR3 nucleotides: TGTGCCAGCAGCCCCCAGAACAATGAGCAGTTCTTC. This encodes CASSPQNNEQFF.

This clonotype was counted between two and nine times. The rearrangement joins TRBV12-3 or TRBV12-4 to TRBJ1-5; possibly TRBD1 for D (5 bases). The CDR3 extends over 16 amino acids. Trimming removed 6 bases from V and 4 bases from J, with 19 bases in between. The CDR3 DNA reads as TGTGCCAGCAGATTTACGACCGGGACGGGGAATCAGCCCCAGCATTTT. Its translation is CASRFTTGTGNQPQHF.

This clonotype occurred a few times. The chain links TRBV4-3 to TRBJ2-5, with D perhaps TRBD1 (5 bases). Germline CDR1 and CDR2: LGHNA and YSLEER. The length of the CDR3 is 15 residues. The V gene lost 0 bases and the J gene lost 4 bases, with 12 bases spanning the gap. The CDR3 coding sequence is TGCGCCAGCAGCCAAGATAGTAGGCAGGGAGAGACCCAGTACTTC. Its translation is CASSQDSRQGETQYF.

The chain uses TRBV7-9 and TRBJ2-1, with 7 bases aligning to TRBD2. The CDR3 has 14 amino acids. J lost 9 bases, V lost 4 bases, and 9 bases had no gene match. Germline loops: CDR1 SEHNR, CDR2 FQNEAQ (reference sequence). As DNA, the CDR3 is TGTGCCAGCAGCTACGGGACGGGGGGTATTGAGCAGTTCTTC. It is translated as CASSYGTGGIEQFF.

The rearrangement joins TRBV7-9 to TRBJ1-2, with unresolved D. The V gene's germline CDR1 is SEHNR and CDR2 FQNEAQ (reference sequence). The CDR3 is 12 residues long. V was shortened by 11 bases and J by 2 bases, with 12 bases between the two germline ends. Here the CDR3 reads CAGSRENYGYTF. For the CDR3, the DNA is TGTGCCGGGTCTCGCGAAAACTATGGCTACACCTTC.

The V call is TRBV29-1, the J call TRBJ2-7; D is unresolved. The CDR3 contains 12 residues. V dropped 7 bases and J dropped 1 base, with 11 bases sitting between them. The germline V gene encodes CDR1 SQVTM and CDR2 ANQGSEA. Here the CDR3 DNA reads TGCAGCGCAACGGACGGTTCCTACGAGCAGTACTTC. This sequence encodes CSATDGSYEQYF.

The sample holds many counts of this clonotype. The rearrangement joins TRBV7-8 to TRBJ2-5; 8 bases fit TRBD2. The V gene's germline CDR1 is SGHVS and CDR2 FQNEAQ. The trim removed 5 bases at V and 2 bases at J, leaving 10 bases unmatched. The CDR3 spans 16 residues. For the CDR3, the DNA is TGTGCCAGCAGCCCCCGCCCCGGGGGGGGGCAAGAGACCCAGTACTTC. Encoded protein: CASSPRPGGGQETQYF.

The sample holds many counts of this clonotype. The chain recombines TRBV7-2 with TRBJ1-6; D is perhaps TRBD1 (5 bases). Germline V lookup: CDR1 SGHTA, CDR2 FQGNSA. The CDR3 consists of 14 residues. V lost 8 bases and J 7 bases, leaving 15 bases between the germline ends. CDR3 sequence reads: CASRGEGTNSPLHF. The CDR3 bases are TGTGCCAGCCGGGGGGAAGGGACCAATTCACCCCTCCACTTT.

The V call is TRBV20-1, the J call TRBJ2-5; 9 nucleotides match TRBD2. The CDR3 length is 13 residues. Per the germline V gene, CDR1 is DFQATT and CDR2 is SNEGSKA (reference sequence). Trimming removed 3 bases from V and 7 bases from J; junction bases left unmatched: 6. This CDR3 is CSASLAGSGTQYF. The CDR3 nucleotides read TGCAGTGCTAGTCTAGCGGGGAGCGGGACCCAGTACTTC.

Many counts were recorded for this clonotype. The rearrangement joins TRBV6-2 or TRBV6-3 to TRBJ1-1, with TRBD1 as a possible D gene (5 bases). V was shortened by 8 bases and J by 5 bases, with 18 bases between the two germline ends. Germline loops: CDR1 MNHEY, CDR2 SVGEGT. The CDR3 covers 14 residues. CDR3 loop: CASGSGTVRTEAFF. DNA for the CDR3: TGTGCCAGCGGATCGGGGACCGTGAGGACTGAAGCTTTCTTT.

This clonotype has a handful of counts. The chain couples TRBV27 to TRBJ2-7; D unclear. The germline CDR1 and CDR2 sequences are MNHEY and SMNVEV (reference sequence). This CDR3 is 15 amino acids long. Trimming removed 5 bases at V and 9 bases at J, with 23 bases between. The CDR3 protein is CASSKTGRPTMVQYF. CDR3 bases: TGTGCCAGCAGTAAAACCGGACGGCCGACCATGGTGCAGTACTTC.

This clonotype was detected only a few times. The chain recombines TRBV11-3 with TRBJ2-1; no definite D call. The V gene lost 5 bases and the J gene lost 1 base, with 18 bases spanning the gap. Germline lookup yields CDR1 SGHNT and CDR2 YENEEA. The CDR3 runs to 17 residues. The CDR3 DNA follows: TGTGCCAGCAGCCCTCTCCTAGACACAAATTCCTACAATGAGCAGTTCTTC. Protein product: CASSPLLDTNSYNEQFF. Complete variable domain (other parts from reference TRBV11-3 and TRBJ2-1): EAGVVQSPRYKIIEKKQPVAFWCNPISGHNTLYWYLQNLGQGPELLIRYENEEAVDDSQLPKDRFSAERLKGVDSTLKIQPAELGDSAVYLCASSPLLDTNSYNEQFFGPGTRLTVL.

This clonotype was seen only a few times. One junction end does not reproduce the germline sequence, and a read error may be involved. This chain uses TRBV4-1 with TRBJ1-1; D is undetermined. This CDR3 is 14 amino acids long. The germline V gene has CDR1 MGHRA and CDR2 YSYEKL. The CDR3 DNA is TGTGCCAGCAGCCAAGTAGAAGGAAGCACTGAAGCTTTCTTT. Residues: CASSQVEGSTEAFF.

This clonotype was picked up a small number of times. The V call is TRBV28, the J call TRBJ2-7, with 8 bases matching TRBD1. The CDR3 totals 14 residues. J lost 2 bases, V lost 6 bases, and 6 bases had no gene match. The germline V gene encodes CDR1 MDHEN and CDR2 SYDVKM. The CDR3 nucleotides read TGTGCCAGCAGAACCGGGACAGGAACCTACGAGCAGTACTTC. Its translation is CASRTGTGTYEQYF.

This chain links TRBV6-5 with TRBJ1-5; 9 bases fit TRBD1. Germline CDR1 and CDR2: MNHEY and SVGAGI. The J segment lost 5 bases and the V segment lost 4 bases, leaving 12 bases of the junction unmatched. This CDR3 spans 17 amino acids. CDR3 protein: CASSSLRDRVEDQPQHF. The CDR3 DNA reads as TGTGCCAGCAGTTCGCTCCGGGACAGGGTGGAGGATCAGCCCCAGCATTTT.

V is TRBV11-2 and J is TRBJ2-1; D call uncertain. V was shortened by 4 bases and J by 9 bases, with 13 bases between the two germline ends. This CDR3 is built from 13 residues. CDR1 and CDR2 (germline): SGHAT, FQNNGV. This CDR3 reads CASSYARDGEQFF. The CDR3 DNA reads TGTGCCAGCAGCTACGCTAGGGATGGTGAGCAGTTCTTC.

The chain is built from TRBV27 and TRBJ1-2, with 7 bases aligning to TRBD1. V gave up 6 bases and J gave up 6 bases; unmatched junction bases: 7. There are 13 residues in the CDR3. CDR1 and CDR2 from the germline V gene are MNHEY and SMNVEV (reference sequence). The CDR3 DNA follows: TGTGCCAGCAGGGGACAGAGTTGGCATGGCTACACCTTC. It yields the protein CASRGQSWHGYTF.